This TCR beta chain was identified during a study of cytomegalovirus exposure and HLA in healthy donors. Regarding donors, all were healthy bone marrow donors. PCR used 60 Vbeta primers and 13 Jbeta primers. Authors' processing steps: Later reanalysis found roughly 80 million unique TCR beta chains, some 10 million of them shared. TCRdb's table, derived via immunoSEQ multiplex PCR, lists solely in-frame clones and lacks some. From that table come the V and J calls and clone size; the DNA was used to work out D and trimming. The profile shows about 190,000 clones, approximately 88% of them singletons. Details on this clone: Its target is not known.

Trimming shortened V by 0 bases and J by 11 bases, and 11 bases separated the two germline ends. The length of the CDR3 is 12 residues. Germline CDR1 SGHRS, CDR2 YFSETQ. Overall study results and limits: Earlier analysis looked at TCR beta V segments, and most were productive about 87% or about 30% of the time.

Specimen: PBMCs. The sequence came from a woman in her fifties or sixties in good health and CMV-seropositive. This sequence joins TRBV5-1 and TRBJ1-1; a weak D match, TRBD1 (5 bases). For the CDR3, the DNA is TGCGCCAGCAGCTTGGAGGGCAGGGATGCTTTCTTT. Translation gives CASSLEGRDAFF.